This T cell receptor beta chain was sequenced during a study of Graves' ophthalmopathy and Graves' hyperthyroidism. Concerning this clonotype itself: Sequence at one end of the junction differs from germline and may be a read error.

The authors amplified TCR beta CDR3 regions, and they did so from RNA transcripts for repertoire sequencing. The first round was an RT-PCR with HTBI primers, and the second round was a multiplex PCR. One entry per CDR3 protein results from TCRdb running MiXCR on the multiplex PCR reads. The sample shows about 740,000 distinct CDR3 sequences, roughly two fifths of them seen only once. Per the germline V gene, CDR1 is SNHLY and CDR2 is FYNNEI. The CDR3 covers 12 residues. This clonotype was sampled from an adult man with Graves' ophthalmopathy. Sequencing was carried out using peripheral blood. The V call is TRBV2, the J call TRBJ1-1; possibly TRBD1 for D (5 bases). The DNA for the CDR3 is TGTGCCAGCAGCCCGAGGGAGGGGTTGGCTTCCTTT. As protein: CASSPREGLASF.